The clone carrying this T cell receptor (beta chain) was seen a few times. Its cognate antigen is unknown. This specimen comes from a study of T cell repertoires in cytomegalovirus infection. TCRdb reprocessed the reads via MiXCR and lists one record per CDR3 protein. This sample has about 900,000 distinct CDR3 sequences, with roughly 30% found just once. CDR1 is MGHRA and CDR2 is YSYEKL in the germline V gene. V was clipped by 4 bases and J by 7 bases, with 14 bases between them. The CDR3 contains 14 residues. The chain links TRBV4-1 to TRBJ2-1, with D perhaps TRBD1 (6 bases). The receptor was derived from a human donor in good health (CMV status not recorded). Some clones in this sample may be carry-over from other donors' samples. The specimen comprised cultured CD8+ T cells from PBMCs, sampled from culture after CMV antigen stimulation. In DNA, the CDR3 is TGCGCCAGCAGCCCCCTGGCAGGGGCAAATGAGCAGTTCTTC. It is translated as CASSPLAGANEQFF.